These T cell receptor beta chains were read from a single sample in a study of blood T cells in healthy people across ages. TCRdb re-analysed the 5' RACE reads in MiXCR, keeping a single row per CDR3 protein. This sample has 1.8 million or so distinct CDR3 sequences; around 42% occur once, and the top ten carry more than 20%. Material: blood. The origin of the receptors is a human donor in good health. The CDR3 runs from the conserved cysteine through the conserved F or W. D genes are given only for firm matches. Clone size appears in some rows only: once, few, many, or a class for an expanded clone.

v_call: TRBV5-1; j_call: TRBJ1-2; clone_size: -; d_call: -; cdr3_aa: CASSLVLGEGYGYTF; cdr3_nt: TGCGCCAGCAGCTTGGTATTAGGAGAGGGCTATGGCTACACCTTC
v_call: TRBV4-3; j_call: TRBJ2-4; clone_size: -; d_call: TRBD2; cdr3_aa: CASSRLTGGGNIQYF; cdr3_nt: TGCGCCAGCAGCCGCCTCACGGGAGGGGGAAACATTCAGTACTTC
v_call: TRBV9; j_call: TRBJ2-7; clone_size: few; d_call: -; cdr3_aa: CASSVGFSDEQYF; cdr3_nt: TGTGCCAGCAGCGTAGGATTTAGCGACGAGCAGTACTTC
v_call: TRBV14; j_call: TRBJ1-2; clone_size: -; d_call: -; cdr3_aa: CASSLGTDGGYTF; cdr3_nt: TGTGCCAGCAGCCTCGGGACGGATGGCGGCTACACCTTC
v_call: TRBV14; j_call: TRBJ2-1; clone_size: -; d_call: -; cdr3_aa: CASSLGEGRSYNEQFF; cdr3_nt: TGTGCCAGCAGCCTCGGAGAGGGTCGCTCCTACAATGAGCAGTTCTTC
v_call: TRBV29-1; j_call: TRBJ2-3; clone_size: medium-sized; d_call: TRBD1; cdr3_aa: CSVDRGRRDTQYF; cdr3_nt: TGCAGCGTTGACAGGGGGCGGAGAGATACGCAGTATTTT
v_call: TRBV5-5; j_call: TRBJ1-2; clone_size: -; d_call: -; cdr3_aa: CASSLGPYGGGTNYGYTF; cdr3_nt: TGTGCCAGCAGCTTAGGTCCCTACGGCGGGGGAACTAACTATGGCTACACCTTC
v_call: TRBV15; j_call: TRBJ2-1; clone_size: -; d_call: -; cdr3_aa: CATSSILSGDCNEQFF; cdr3_nt: TGTGCCACCAGCAGTATCCTTTCTGGGGATTGCAATGAGCAGTTCTTC
v_call: TRBV7-3; j_call: TRBJ2-6; clone_size: few; d_call: TRBD2; cdr3_aa: CASSLLAGGLSGANVLTF; cdr3_nt: TGTGCCAGCAGCTTATTAGCGGGGGGTCTCTCTGGGGCCAACGTCCTGACTTTC
v_call: TRBV2; j_call: TRBJ2-5; clone_size: few; d_call: -; cdr3_aa: CASSPKAYQETQYF; cdr3_nt: TGTGCCAGCAGTCCGAAGGCGTACCAAGAGACCCAGTACTTC
v_call: TRBV7-8; j_call: TRBJ2-7; clone_size: few; d_call: -; cdr3_aa: CASSFSSGPTYEQYF; cdr3_nt: TGTGCCAGCAGCTTTTCATCAGGGCCCACATACGAGCAGTACTTC
v_call: TRBV4-1; j_call: TRBJ1-1; clone_size: -; d_call: TRBD1; cdr3_aa: CASSQSGGGTEAFF; cdr3_nt: TGCGCCAGCAGCCAATCAGGGGGCGGCACTGAAGCTTTCTTT
v_call: TRBV5-1; j_call: TRBJ2-2; clone_size: -; d_call: TRBD2; cdr3_aa: CASSGGGAVQAGELFF; cdr3_nt: TGCGCCAGCAGCGGCGGGGGGGCCGTTCAAGCCGGGGAGCTGTTTTTT
v_call: TRBV2; j_call: TRBJ2-7; clone_size: -; d_call: -; cdr3_aa: CASSEGIPEQYF; cdr3_nt: TGTGCCAGCAGTGAAGGGATTCCTGAGCAGTACTTC
v_call: TRBV6-6; j_call: TRBJ2-1; clone_size: few; d_call: -; cdr3_aa: CASVEGGAGTPQQFF; cdr3_nt: TGTGCCAGCGTAGAAGGGGGGGCAGGGACCCCCCAGCAGTTCTTC
v_call: TRBV7-2; j_call: TRBJ2-5; clone_size: -; d_call: TRBD1; cdr3_aa: CASSVQGARQETQYF; cdr3_nt: TGTGCCAGCAGCGTACAGGGGGCTCGCCAAGAGACCCAGTACTTC
v_call: TRBV7-2; j_call: TRBJ2-7; clone_size: -; d_call: -; cdr3_aa: CASSPKEYEQYF; cdr3_nt: TGTGCCAGCAGCCCAAAAGAATACGAGCAGTACTTC
v_call: TRBV7-8; j_call: TRBJ1-4; clone_size: -; d_call: -; cdr3_aa: CASSLNPGHTTNEKLFF; cdr3_nt: TGTGCCAGCAGCTTAAATCCGGGACACACAACTAATGAAAAACTGTTTTTT
v_call: TRBV11-2; j_call: TRBJ2-1; clone_size: many; d_call: TRBD2; cdr3_aa: CASSLLAGGHNEQFF; cdr3_nt: TGTGCCAGCAGCTTATTAGCGGGAGGTCACAATGAGCAGTTCTTC
v_call: TRBV20-1; j_call: TRBJ2-5; clone_size: -; d_call: -; cdr3_aa: CSARASQAGKTQYF; cdr3_nt: TGCAGTGCTCGTGCTTCACAGGCCGGGAAGACCCAGTACTTC
v_call: TRBV4-1; j_call: TRBJ2-3; clone_size: many; d_call: -; cdr3_aa: CASRFSGDSADTQYF; cdr3_nt: TGCGCCAGCAGATTTAGCGGGGACAGCGCGGATACGCAGTATTTT
v_call: TRBV9; j_call: TRBJ2-3; clone_size: -; d_call: -; cdr3_aa: CASSGFGGQTDTQYF; cdr3_nt: TGTGCCAGCAGCGGGTTTGGGGGGCAAACAGATACGCAGTATTTT
v_call: TRBV12-3/TRBV12-4; j_call: TRBJ2-1; clone_size: -; d_call: -; cdr3_aa: CASSPTGRYGEQFF; cdr3_nt: TGTGCCAGCAGCCCCACCGGACGGTACGGTGAGCAGTTCTTC